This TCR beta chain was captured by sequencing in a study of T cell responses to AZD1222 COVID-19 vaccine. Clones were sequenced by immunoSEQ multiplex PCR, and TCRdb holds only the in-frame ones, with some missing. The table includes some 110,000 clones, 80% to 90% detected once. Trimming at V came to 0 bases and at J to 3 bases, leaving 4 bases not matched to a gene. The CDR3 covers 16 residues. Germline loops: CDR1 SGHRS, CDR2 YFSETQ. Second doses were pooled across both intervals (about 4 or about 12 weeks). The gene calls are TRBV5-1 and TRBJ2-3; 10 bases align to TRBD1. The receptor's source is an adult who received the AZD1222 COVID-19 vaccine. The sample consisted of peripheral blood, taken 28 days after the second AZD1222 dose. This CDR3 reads CASSLGTGQGTDTQYF. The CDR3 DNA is TGCGCCAGCAGCTTGGGGACGGGACAGGGGACAGATACGCAGTATTTT.